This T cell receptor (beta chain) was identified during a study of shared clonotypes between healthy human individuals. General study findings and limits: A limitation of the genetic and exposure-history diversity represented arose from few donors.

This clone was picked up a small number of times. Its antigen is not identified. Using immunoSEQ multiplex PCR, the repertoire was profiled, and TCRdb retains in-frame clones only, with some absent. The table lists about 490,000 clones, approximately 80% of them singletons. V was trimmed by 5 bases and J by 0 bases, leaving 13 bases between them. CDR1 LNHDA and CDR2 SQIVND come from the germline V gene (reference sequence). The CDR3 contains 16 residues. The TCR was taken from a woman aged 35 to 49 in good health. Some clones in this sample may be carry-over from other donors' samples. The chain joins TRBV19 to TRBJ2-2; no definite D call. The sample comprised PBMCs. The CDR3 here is CASSRLADTNTGELFF. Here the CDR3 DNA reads TGTGCCAGTAGTCGGTTGGCGGATACGAACACCGGGGAGCTGTTTTTT.